This entry lists 18 T cell receptor beta chains sequenced from one sample in a study of T cell responses to AZD1222 COVID-19 vaccine. Sequencing used immunoSEQ multiplex PCR; TCRdb keeps in-frame clones, though not all of them. The table has about 110,000 clones, roughly 88% seen once. This specimen was peripheral blood, taken on day 0 of AZD1222 vaccination. These receptors came from an adult in good health.

V and J are TRBV18 and TRBJ1-2; no clear D. Trimming stripped 3 bases from V and 8 bases from J, with 13 bases between. This CDR3 contains 13 residues. The germline CDR1 and CDR2 sequences are KGHSH and LQKENI. The CDR3 here is CASSPLRLEGYTF. As DNA, the CDR3 is TGTGCCAGCTCACCGCTAAGGCTGGAGGGCTACACCTTC.

This clone was found a few times. CDR3 DNA: TGTGCCAGTATGTGGCAGATTAACACTGAAGCTTTCTTT. Translating it yields CASMWQINTEAFF. The rearrangement uses TRBV19 and TRBJ1-1, with D unclear. V was clipped by 7 bases and J by 2 bases, with 11 bases between them. This CDR3 comprises 13 residues. Germline V gene sequence: CDR1 LNHDA, CDR2 SQIVND (reference sequence).

CDR3 in amino acids: CASSEYQGSGNQPQHF. CDR3 DNA sequence: TGTGCCAGCAGTGAATATCAGGGGTCGGGCAATCAGCCCCAGCATTTT. V gene TRBV6-1 combines with J gene TRBJ1-5; D perhaps matches TRBD1 (6 bases). V was pared by 2 bases and J by 2 bases, with 13 bases between. This CDR3 contains 16 residues. The germline V gene encodes CDR1 MNHNS and CDR2 SASEGT.

The chain employs TRBV2 and TRBJ1-2; TRBD1 might be the D (6 bases). The germline CDR1 and CDR2 sequences are SNHLY and FYNNEI. V gave up 6 bases and J gave up 5 bases, with 16 bases separating them. The CDR3 has 14 residues. The CDR3 loop is CASREQGREYGYTF. Here the CDR3 DNA reads TGTGCCAGCAGGGAACAGGGTCGGGAGTATGGCTACACCTTC.

This chain links TRBV18 with TRBJ1-5; D is uncertain. V shed 5 bases and J shed 10 bases, with 12 bases lying between them. Germline lookup yields CDR1 KGHSH and CDR2 LQKENI. The CDR3 is 12 amino acids. For the CDR3, the DNA is TGTGCCAGCTCAGCCCCCCCGGGTCCCCAGCATTTT. As protein: CASSAPPGPQHF.

This clone was seen only a few times. The V gene is TRBV29-1, the J gene TRBJ1-2; D is perhaps TRBD1 (5 bases). V was shortened by 1 base and J by 5 bases, with 17 bases between the two germline ends. In germline, CDR1 is SQVTM, CDR2 ANQGSEA. The CDR3 loop spans 15 amino acids. CDR3 nucleotide sequence: TGCAGCGTTGAAGCGGGCAGGGCCCTACCTTATGGCTACACCTTC. Translated, it gives CSVEAGRALPYGYTF.

The chain couples TRBV7-8 to TRBJ1-2; the match to TRBD1 covers 10 bases. The germline gives CDR1 SGHVS, CDR2 FQNEAQ. CDR3 length equals 15 residues. V shed 7 bases, J shed 10 bases, and the junction held 15 bases outside the gene matches. CDR3 sequence: CASTLVGQTGGVYTF. Here the CDR3 DNA reads TGTGCCAGCACCCTAGTGGGGCAGACAGGGGGCGTCTACACCTTC.

This chain connects TRBV5-1 to TRBJ1-1; D gene unclear. This CDR3 has 14 residues. Germline V CDR1 and CDR2: SGHRS, YFSETQ. V shed 1 base and J shed 2 bases, with 9 bases lying between them. CDR3 residues: CASSLNSFNTEAFF. CDR3 nucleotide sequence: TGCGCCAGCAGCTTGAACAGCTTTAACACTGAAGCTTTCTTT.

The CDR3 sequence: CASSPRGYEQYF. CDR3 DNA: TGCGCCAGCAGCCCACGGGGCTACGAGCAGTACTTC. V is TRBV4-1 and J is TRBJ2-7; D might be TRBD2 (5 bases). This CDR3 comprises 12 residues. Germline V lookup: CDR1 MGHRA, CDR2 YSYEKL. Trimming took off 4 bases at V and 3 bases at J, with 7 bases between the two ends.

This clone was counted once. The chain has TRBV19 and TRBJ1-2; possibly TRBD1 for D (5 bases). The CDR3 runs 13 residues. Germline CDR1 is LNHDA and CDR2 is SQIVND (reference sequence). Trimming stripped 6 bases from V and 2 bases from J, with 10 bases between. CDR3 DNA sequence: TGTGCCAGTAGCCCAGGGCTAAACTATGGCTACACCTTC. This translates into CASSPGLNYGYTF.

This chain connects TRBV7-2 to TRBJ2-3; TRBD2 might be the D (6 bases). Trimming pared 0 bases from V and 2 bases from J, leaving 12 bases between. CDR3 size: 16 residues. Germline lookup yields CDR1 SGHTA and CDR2 FQGNSA. In DNA, the CDR3 is TGTGCCAGCAGCTTAGCCTCGACTAGGCACACAGATACGCAGTATTTT. This codes for CASSLASTRHTDTQYF. Based on the CDR3 plus reference TRBV7-2 and TRBJ2-3, the full variable domain is GAGVSQSPSNKVTEKGKDVELRCDPISGHTALYWYRQSLGQGLEFLIYFQGNSAPDKSGLPSDRFSAERTGGSVSTLTIQRTQQEDSAVYLCASSLASTRHTDTQYFGPGTRLTVL.

The rearrangement uses TRBV3-1 (or the pseudogene TRBV3-2) and TRBJ1-4; no clear D. Germline lookup yields CDR1 LGHDT and CDR2 YNNKEL (reference sequence). V was shortened by 3 bases and J by 8 bases, with 10 bases between the two germline ends. This CDR3 is built from 13 residues. CDR3 sequence: CASSHNPGEKLFF. In nucleotides, the CDR3 is TGTGCCAGCAGCCATAACCCCGGGGAAAAACTGTTTTTT.

The gene calls are TRBV5-1 and TRBJ1-5; D possibly corresponds to TRBD1 (5 bases). The germline V gene encodes CDR1 SGHRS and CDR2 YFSETQ. V lost 3 bases and J 4 bases, leaving 17 bases between the germline ends. This CDR3 contains 16 residues. CDR3 DNA sequence: TGCGCCAGCAGCTGGGGGGATCCGGGCCTAAATCAGCCCCAGCATTTT. It encodes CASSWGDPGLNQPQHF.

The J gene is TRBJ2-1, the V gene TRBV11-2; TRBD2 matches 14 bases. V lost 0 bases to trimming and J lost 8 bases; unmatched junction nucleotides: 15. This CDR3 has 20 amino acids. CDR1 is SGHAT and CDR2 is FQNNGV in the germline V gene. The CDR3 protein is CASSLDGGLAGGRFRDEQFF. The CDR3 DNA follows: TGTGCCAGCAGCTTAGATGGAGGACTAGCGGGAGGAAGGTTTAGGGATGAGCAGTTCTTC.

V is TRBV18 and J is TRBJ2-3, with a weak D call TRBD2 (6 bases). The CDR3 is made up of 12 amino acids. Germline V lookup: CDR1 KGHSH, CDR2 LQKENI. V shed 3 bases and J shed 5 bases, with 6 bases lying between them. This CDR3 is CASSPGLDTQYF. The DNA for the CDR3 is TGTGCCAGCTCACCGGGACTAGATACGCAGTATTTT. Full variable domain (remainder filled in from reference TRBV18 and TRBJ2-3): NAGVMQNPRHLVRRRGQEARLRCSPMKGHSHVYWYRQLPEEGLKFMVYLQKENIIDESGMPKERFSAEFPKEGPSILRIQQVVRGDSAAYFCASSPGLDTQYFGPGTRLTVL.

V is TRBV6-5 and J is TRBJ1-2, with 9 bases lining up with TRBD1. The germline V gene has CDR1 MNHEY and CDR2 SVGAGI. This CDR3 spans 13 amino acids. Losses at the gene ends were 7 bases for V and 7 bases for J; bases not matched to a gene: 7. The DNA for the CDR3 is TGTGCCAGCACCCCCGGGACAGGGACTGGCTACACCTTC. It yields the protein CASTPGTGTGYTF.

This clone was detected once. The rearrangement joins TRBV6-2 or TRBV6-3 to TRBJ1-1, with D unclear. CDR1 and CDR2 (germline): MNHEY, SVGEGT. The CDR3 spans 14 residues. V was trimmed by 3 bases and J by 2 bases, leaving 10 bases between them. CDR3 DNA: TGTGCCAGCAGTTATTTCGGACGCAACACTGAAGCTTTCTTT. It encodes CASSYFGRNTEAFF.

This sequence joins TRBV7-2 and TRBJ2-3; 13 bases match TRBD2. This CDR3 region has 17 residues. CDR1 SGHTA and CDR2 FQGNSA come from the germline V gene. V was clipped by 5 bases and J by 1 base; unmatched bases: 6. CDR3 sequence reads: CASSPKLAGGGTDTQYF. The CDR3 DNA follows: TGTGCCAGCAGCCCGAAACTAGCGGGGGGGGGCACAGATACGCAGTATTTT.